This record looks at one TCR beta chain sequence and its context. What it binds is not known. The sample comes from a study of T cell repertoires in cytomegalovirus infection. At the level of the study: Recently identified HLA-C-restricted and well-studied HLA-B-restricted CMV epitopes were used. Indicated by public TCR beta signatures were CMV infection and matching HLA type.

Germline CDR1 reads SQVTM; CDR2 reads ANQGSEA. Between the trimmed V and J ends, which lost 4 bases and 10 bases, there was a span of 13 bases. The CDR3 sequence is 11 residues long. Whole-study results and caveats: People with CMV and the relevant HLA were identified by cumulative public TCR beta family frequency. Dominating the ex vivo response were HLA-C-restricted CMV-specific TCR beta clonotypes.

One entry per CDR3 protein, called by TCRdb with MiXCR from the reads. The data show approximately 730,000 distinct CDR3 sequences, roughly 28% seen once. Specimen: cultured CD8+ T cells from PBMCs, collected from culture after CMV antigen stimulation. The chain joins TRBV29-1 to TRBJ1-1; D ambiguous. This clonotype was obtained from a human donor in good health (CMV status not recorded). Some clones in this sample may be carry-over from other donors' samples. CDR3 sequence: CSVVTPVGAFF. DNA of the CDR3: TGCAGCGTTGTTACACCAGTAGGAGCTTTCTTT.